This section outlines one TCR beta chain sequence together with its context. Its antigen remains unidentified. A much larger clone sits a single nucleotide away, making a read error possible. This specimen comes from a study of beta chain features in type 1 diabetes. About the research overall: Analysis included under 120,000,000 sorted cells drawn from all samples. Regarding the study as a whole: An over-representation of cells with high TCR expression could result from cDNA sequencing.

The whole isolated RNA underwent reverse transcription, so sequencing captured expressed TCRB transcripts. Method: immunoSEQ multiplex PCR; TCRdb's copy keeps in-frame clones and lacks some. Here the sample spans 810,000 or so clones, about a sixth being singletons. The V gene lost 6 bases and the J gene lost 0 bases, with 4 bases spanning the gap. The CDR3 runs 12 residues. The germline V gene encodes CDR1 MNHEY and CDR2 SVGAGI. Each of the CD4+ naive, central memory, regulatory and stem cell-like memory populations was sorted via CD45RO/CCR7/CD25/CD127/CD95/CD27. This clonotype was obtained from a woman aged 18-35 years in good health. The rearrangement joins TRBV6-5 to TRBJ2-3; D uncertain. Sequencing was performed on naive CD4+ T cells from blood. The CDR3 loop is CASSASTDTQYF. The CDR3 nucleotides are TGTGCCAGCAGCGCTAGCACAGATACGCAGTATTTT.